This note documents a single TCR beta chain sequence. Its antigen is unknown. Profiling relied on immunoSEQ multiplex PCR, and the TCRdb table lists in-frame clones only, not all of them. The sample consists of around 750,000 clones, around 67% of them appearing once. Every contributor of samples was a Caucasian grown-up residing in Nashville, Tennessee. Trimming cost V 4 bases and J 10 bases; bases outside gene matches: 5. The CDR3 is 15 amino acids. The V gene's germline CDR1 is MNHNS and CDR2 SASEGT. The record originates from a study of shared clonotypes between healthy human individuals. Whole-study context: The composition of the donors was a couple of women and a few men aged 18 to 49. Findings and limits, study-wide: Among donors, sharing of clonotypes was expected to be affected by sequencing depth. Rarefaction showed sorted-subset sequencing was incomplete despite large depth.

Sequencing was done on a sample of memory CD4+ T cells sorted from blood. Subset denoted: CD45RA-negative fraction. This TCR came from a woman aged 25 to 39 in good health. This chain uses TRBV6-1 with TRBJ2-1, with 15 bases identical to TRBD2. The CDR3 sequence: CASSVTGTSGREQFF. CDR3 nucleotides: TGTGCCAGCAGTGTGACCGGGACTAGCGGGAGGGAGCAGTTCTTC.